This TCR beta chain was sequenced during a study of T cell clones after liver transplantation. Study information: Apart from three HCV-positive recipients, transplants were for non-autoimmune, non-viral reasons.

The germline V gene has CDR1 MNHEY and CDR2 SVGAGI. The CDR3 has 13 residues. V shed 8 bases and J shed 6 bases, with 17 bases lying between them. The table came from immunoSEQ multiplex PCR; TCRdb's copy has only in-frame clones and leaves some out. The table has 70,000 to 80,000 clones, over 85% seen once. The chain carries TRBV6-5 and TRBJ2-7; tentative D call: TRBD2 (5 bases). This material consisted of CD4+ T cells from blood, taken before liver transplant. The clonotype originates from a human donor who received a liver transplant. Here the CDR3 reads CASRRGLNSEQYF. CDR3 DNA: TGTGCCAGCCGCAGAGGGTTGAACTCCGAGCAGTACTTC.